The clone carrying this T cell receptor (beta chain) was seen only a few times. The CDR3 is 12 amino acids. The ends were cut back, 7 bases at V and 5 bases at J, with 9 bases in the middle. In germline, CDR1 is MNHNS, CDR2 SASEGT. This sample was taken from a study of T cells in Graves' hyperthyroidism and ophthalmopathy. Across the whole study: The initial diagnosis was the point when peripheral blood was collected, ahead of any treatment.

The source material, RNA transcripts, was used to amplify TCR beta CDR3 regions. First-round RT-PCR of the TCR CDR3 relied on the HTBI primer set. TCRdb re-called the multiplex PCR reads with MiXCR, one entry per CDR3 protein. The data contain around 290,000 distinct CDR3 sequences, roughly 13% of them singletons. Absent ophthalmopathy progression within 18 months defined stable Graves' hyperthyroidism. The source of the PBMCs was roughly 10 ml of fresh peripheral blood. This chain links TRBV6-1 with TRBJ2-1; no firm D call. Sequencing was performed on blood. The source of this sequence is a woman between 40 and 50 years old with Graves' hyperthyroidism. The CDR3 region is CASISWDNEQFF. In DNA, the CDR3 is TGTGCCAGCATTTCGTGGGACAATGAGCAGTTCTTC.